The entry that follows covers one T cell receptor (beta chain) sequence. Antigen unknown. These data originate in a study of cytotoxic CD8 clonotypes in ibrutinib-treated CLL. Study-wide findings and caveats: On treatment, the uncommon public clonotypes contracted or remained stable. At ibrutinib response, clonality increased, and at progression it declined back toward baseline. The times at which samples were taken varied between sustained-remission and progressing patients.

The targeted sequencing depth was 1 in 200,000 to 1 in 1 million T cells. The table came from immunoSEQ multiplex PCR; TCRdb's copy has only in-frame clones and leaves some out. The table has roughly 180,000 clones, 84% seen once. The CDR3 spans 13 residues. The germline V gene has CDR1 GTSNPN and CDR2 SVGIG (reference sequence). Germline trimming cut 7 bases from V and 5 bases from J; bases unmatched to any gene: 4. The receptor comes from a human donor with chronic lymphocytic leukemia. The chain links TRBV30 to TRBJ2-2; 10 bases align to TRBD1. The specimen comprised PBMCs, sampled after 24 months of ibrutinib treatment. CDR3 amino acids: CAYGQGGTGELFF. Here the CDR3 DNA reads TGTGCCTACGGACAGGGGGGAACCGGGGAGCTGTTTTTT.